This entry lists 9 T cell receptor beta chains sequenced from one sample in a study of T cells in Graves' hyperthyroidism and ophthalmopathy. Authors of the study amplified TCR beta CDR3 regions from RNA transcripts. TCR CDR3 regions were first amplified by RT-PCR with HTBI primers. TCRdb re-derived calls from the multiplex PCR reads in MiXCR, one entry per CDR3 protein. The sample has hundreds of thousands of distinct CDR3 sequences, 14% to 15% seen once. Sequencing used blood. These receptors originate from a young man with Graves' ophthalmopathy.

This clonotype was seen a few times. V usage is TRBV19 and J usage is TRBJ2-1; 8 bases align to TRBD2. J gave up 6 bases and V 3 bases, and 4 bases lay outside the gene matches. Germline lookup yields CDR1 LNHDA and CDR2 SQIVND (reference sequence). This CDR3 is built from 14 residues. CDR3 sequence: CASSMGLDINEQFF. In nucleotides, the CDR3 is TGTGCCAGTAGTATGGGACTAGATATCAATGAGCAGTTCTTC. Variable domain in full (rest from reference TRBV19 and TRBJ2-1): DGGITQSPKYLFRKEGQNVTLSCEQNLNHDAMYWYRQDPGQGLRLIYYSQIVNDFQKGDIAEGYSVSREKKESFPLTVTSAQKNPTAFYLCASSMGLDINEQFFGPGTRLTVL.

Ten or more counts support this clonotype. CDR3 nucleotides: TGTGCCAGCAGTTACACCCATACAGGGAGGGGCTCCTACAATGAGCAGTTCTTC. As protein: CASSYTHTGRGSYNEQFF. The chain carries TRBV6-1 and TRBJ2-1; possibly TRBD2 for D (7 bases). The germline CDR1 and CDR2 sequences are MNHNS and SASEGT. The CDR3 spans 18 residues. Trimming left V 5 bases short and J 0 bases short, with 20 bases between.

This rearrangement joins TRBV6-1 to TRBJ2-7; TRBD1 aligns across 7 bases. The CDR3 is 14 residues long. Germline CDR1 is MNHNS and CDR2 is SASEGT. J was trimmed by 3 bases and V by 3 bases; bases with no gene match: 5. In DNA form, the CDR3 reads TGTGCCAGCAGTGATGACAGGGTGGACTACGAGCAGTACTTC. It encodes CASSDDRVDYEQYF.

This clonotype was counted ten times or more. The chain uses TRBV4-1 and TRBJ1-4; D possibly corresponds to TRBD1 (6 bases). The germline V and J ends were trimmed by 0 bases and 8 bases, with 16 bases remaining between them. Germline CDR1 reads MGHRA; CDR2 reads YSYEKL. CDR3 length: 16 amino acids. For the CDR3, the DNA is TGCGCCAGCAGCCAAGATAGGGGGGCGCGGGAGGAAAAACTGTTTTTT. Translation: CASSQDRGAREEKLFF.

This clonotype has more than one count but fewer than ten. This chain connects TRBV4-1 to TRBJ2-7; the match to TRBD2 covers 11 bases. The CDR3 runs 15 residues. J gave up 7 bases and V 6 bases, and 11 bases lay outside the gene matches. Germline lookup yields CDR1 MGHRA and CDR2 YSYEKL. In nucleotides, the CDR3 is TGCGCCAGCAGACCTGTACTAGCGGGAGTTCAAGAGCAGTACTTC. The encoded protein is CASRPVLAGVQEQYF.

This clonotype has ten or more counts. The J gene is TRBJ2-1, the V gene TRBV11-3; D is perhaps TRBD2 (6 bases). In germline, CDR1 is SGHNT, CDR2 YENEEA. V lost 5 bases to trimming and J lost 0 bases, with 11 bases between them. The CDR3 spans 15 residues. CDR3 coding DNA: TGTGCCAGCAGCCCTTTGGGACTCTCCTACAATGAGCAGTTCTTC. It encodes CASSPLGLSYNEQFF.

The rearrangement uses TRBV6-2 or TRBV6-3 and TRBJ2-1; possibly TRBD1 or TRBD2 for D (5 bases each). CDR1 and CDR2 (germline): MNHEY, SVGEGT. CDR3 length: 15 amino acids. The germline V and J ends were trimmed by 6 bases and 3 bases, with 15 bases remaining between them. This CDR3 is CASRGTPSYYNEQFF. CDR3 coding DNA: TGTGCCAGCAGGGGGACCCCTTCATACTACAATGAGCAGTTCTTC.

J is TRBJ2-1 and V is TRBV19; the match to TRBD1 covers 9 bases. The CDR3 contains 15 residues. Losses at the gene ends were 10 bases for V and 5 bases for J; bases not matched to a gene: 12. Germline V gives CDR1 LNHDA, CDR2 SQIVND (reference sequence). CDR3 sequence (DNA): TGTGCCAATAGGCAACGACAGGGGGATCACAATGAGCAGTTCTTC. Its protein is CANRQRQGDHNEQFF.

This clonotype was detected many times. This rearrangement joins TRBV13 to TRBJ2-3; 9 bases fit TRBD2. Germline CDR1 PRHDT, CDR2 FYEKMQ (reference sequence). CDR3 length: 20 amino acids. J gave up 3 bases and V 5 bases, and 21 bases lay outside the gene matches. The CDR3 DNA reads TGTGCCAGCAGCCCACAGCGGGGGGTAGCGGGGGTACTGAGGACAGATACGCAGTATTTT. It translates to CASSPQRGVAGVLRTDTQYF.